Below, one TCR beta chain is given with its context. This table comes from immunoSEQ multiplex PCR, and its TCRdb copy is limited to in-frame clones, with some not included. The table has 60,000 to 70,000 clones, approximately 88% seen once. This CDR3 region has 17 residues. The V and J ends lost 2 bases and 3 bases respectively, with 18 bases between them. Germline V gene lookup returns CDR1 KGHSH and CDR2 LQKENI. This entry comes from a study of control samples from healthy donors and cancer patients. The chain carries TRBV18 and TRBJ2-3; D call uncertain. Specimen: PBMCs. This TCR came from a woman aged 45-59 years with lung cancer. Here the CDR3 reads CASSPYSGLDVTDTQYF. The DNA of the CDR3 is TGTGCCAGCTCACCATACTCCGGGCTCGATGTAACAGATACGCAGTATTTT.